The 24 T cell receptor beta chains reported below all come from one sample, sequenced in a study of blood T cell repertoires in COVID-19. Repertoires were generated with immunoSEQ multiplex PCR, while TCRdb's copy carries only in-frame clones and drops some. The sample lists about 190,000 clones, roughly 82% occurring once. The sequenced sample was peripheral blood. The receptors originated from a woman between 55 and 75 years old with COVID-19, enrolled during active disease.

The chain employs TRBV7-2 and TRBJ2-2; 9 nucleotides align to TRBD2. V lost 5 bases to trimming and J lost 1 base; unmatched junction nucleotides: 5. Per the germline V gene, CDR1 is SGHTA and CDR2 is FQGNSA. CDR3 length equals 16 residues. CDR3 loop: CASSRRAGGNTGELFF. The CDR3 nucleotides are TGTGCCAGCAGCCGGAGAGCGGGGGGGAACACCGGGGAGCTGTTTTTT.

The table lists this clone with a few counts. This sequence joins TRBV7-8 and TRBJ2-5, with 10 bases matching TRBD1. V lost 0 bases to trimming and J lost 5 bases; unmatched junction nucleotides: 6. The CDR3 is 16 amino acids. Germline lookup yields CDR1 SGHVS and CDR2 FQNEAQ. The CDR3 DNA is TGTGCCAGCAGCTTAGCGACAGGGGGCATGGAGGAGACCCAGTACTTC. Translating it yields CASSLATGGMEETQYF.

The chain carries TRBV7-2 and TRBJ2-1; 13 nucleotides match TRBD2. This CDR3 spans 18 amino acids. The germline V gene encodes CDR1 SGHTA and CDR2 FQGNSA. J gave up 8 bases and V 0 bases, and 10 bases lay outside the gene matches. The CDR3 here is CASSLARTSGGEEYEQFF. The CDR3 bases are TGTGCCAGCAGCTTAGCGAGAACTAGCGGGGGGGAGGAATATGAGCAGTTCTTC.

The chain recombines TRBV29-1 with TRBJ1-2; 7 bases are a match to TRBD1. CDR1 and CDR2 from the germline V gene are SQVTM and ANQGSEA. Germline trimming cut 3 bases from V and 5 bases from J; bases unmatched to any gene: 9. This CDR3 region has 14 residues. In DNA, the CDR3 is TGCAGCGTTGATCGGGACAGTAGGCTTTATGGCTACACCTTC. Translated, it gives CSVDRDSRLYGYTF.

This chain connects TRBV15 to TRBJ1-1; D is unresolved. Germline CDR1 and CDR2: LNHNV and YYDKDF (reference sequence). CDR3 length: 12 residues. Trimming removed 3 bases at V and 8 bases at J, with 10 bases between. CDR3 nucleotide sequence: TGTGCCACCAGCAGTCAGGTTTCCGAAGCTTTCTTT. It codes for CATSSQVSEAFF.

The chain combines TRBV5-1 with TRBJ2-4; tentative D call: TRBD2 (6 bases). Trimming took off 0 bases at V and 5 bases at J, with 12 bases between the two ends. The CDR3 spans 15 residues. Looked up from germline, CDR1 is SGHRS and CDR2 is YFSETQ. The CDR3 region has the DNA TGCGCCAGCAGCTTGGCCGGAGGGTTGCAAAACATTCAGTACTTC. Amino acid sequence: CASSLAGGLQNIQYF.

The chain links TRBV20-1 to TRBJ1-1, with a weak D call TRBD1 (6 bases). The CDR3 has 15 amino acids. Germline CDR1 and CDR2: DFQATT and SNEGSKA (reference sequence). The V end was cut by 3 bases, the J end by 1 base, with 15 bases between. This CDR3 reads CSASFQGHGNTEAFF. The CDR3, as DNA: TGCAGTGCTAGTTTCCAGGGGCACGGGAACACTGAAGCTTTCTTT.

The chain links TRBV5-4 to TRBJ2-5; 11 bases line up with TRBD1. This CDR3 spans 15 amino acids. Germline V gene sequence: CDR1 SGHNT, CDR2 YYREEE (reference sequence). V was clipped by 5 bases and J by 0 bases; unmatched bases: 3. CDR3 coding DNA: TGTGCCAGCAGTCTGGACAGGGGGCACCAAGAGACCCAGTACTTC. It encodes CASSLDRGHQETQYF.

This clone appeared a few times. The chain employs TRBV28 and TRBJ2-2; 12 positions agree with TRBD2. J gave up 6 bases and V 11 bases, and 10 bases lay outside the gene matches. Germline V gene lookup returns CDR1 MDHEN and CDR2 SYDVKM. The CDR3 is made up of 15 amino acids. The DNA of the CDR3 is TGTGCCGGGTCAAAGACTAGCGGGAGTCCCGGGGAGCTGTTTTTT. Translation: CAGSKTSGSPGELFF.

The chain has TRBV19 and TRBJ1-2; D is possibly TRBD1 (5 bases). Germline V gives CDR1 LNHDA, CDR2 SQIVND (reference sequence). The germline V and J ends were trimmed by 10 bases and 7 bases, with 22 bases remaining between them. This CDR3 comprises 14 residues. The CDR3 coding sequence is TGTGCCACCCACAGGCGGGGAACCTCCGGTGGCTACACCTTC. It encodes CATHRRGTSGGYTF.

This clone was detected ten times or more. This chain's CDR3 is CASSLQGINEQYF. CDR3 bases: TGTGCCAGCAGTTTACAGGGGATCAACGAGCAGTACTTC. The chain joins TRBV25-1 to TRBJ2-7; the match to TRBD1 covers 7 bases. The CDR3 length is 13 residues. Germline V lookup: CDR1 MGHDK, CDR2 SYGVNS. Trimming at V came to 5 bases and at J to 5 bases, leaving 6 bases not matched to a gene.

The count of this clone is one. CDR3 region: CASRQGQNQPQHF. The CDR3 DNA reads TGTGCCAGCAGACAGGGACAGAATCAGCCCCAGCATTTT. The chain recombines TRBV25-1 with TRBJ1-5, with 7 bases matching TRBD1. The ends lost 6 bases at V and 4 bases at J; junction bases unmatched: 3. Germline V gene sequence: CDR1 MGHDK, CDR2 SYGVNS. The CDR3 extends over 13 amino acids.

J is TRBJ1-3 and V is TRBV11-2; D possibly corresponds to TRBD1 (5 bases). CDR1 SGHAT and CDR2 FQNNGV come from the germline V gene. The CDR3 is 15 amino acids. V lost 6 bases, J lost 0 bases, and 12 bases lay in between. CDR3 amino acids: CASSGGDFSGNTIYF. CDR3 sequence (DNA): TGTGCCAGCAGTGGGGGGGATTTCTCTGGAAACACCATATATTTT.

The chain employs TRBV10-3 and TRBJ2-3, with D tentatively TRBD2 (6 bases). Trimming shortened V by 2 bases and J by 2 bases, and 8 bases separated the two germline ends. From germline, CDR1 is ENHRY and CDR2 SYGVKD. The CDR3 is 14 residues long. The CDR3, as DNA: TGTGCCATCAGTGAGGGGGACTTCACAGATACGCAGTATTTT. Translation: CAISEGDFTDTQYF.

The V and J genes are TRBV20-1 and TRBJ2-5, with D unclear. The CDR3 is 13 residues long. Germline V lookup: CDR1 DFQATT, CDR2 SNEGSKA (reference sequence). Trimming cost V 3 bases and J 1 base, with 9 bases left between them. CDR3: CSASFPGQETQYF. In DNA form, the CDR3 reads TGCAGTGCTAGTTTCCCAGGCCAAGAGACCCAGTACTTC.

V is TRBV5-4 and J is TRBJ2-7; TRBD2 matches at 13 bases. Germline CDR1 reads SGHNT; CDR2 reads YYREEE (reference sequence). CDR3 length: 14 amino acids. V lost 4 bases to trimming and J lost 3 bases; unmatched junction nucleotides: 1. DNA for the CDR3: TGTGCCAGCAGCCGGACTAGCGGGAGCTACGAGCAGTACTTC. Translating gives CASSRTSGSYEQYF.

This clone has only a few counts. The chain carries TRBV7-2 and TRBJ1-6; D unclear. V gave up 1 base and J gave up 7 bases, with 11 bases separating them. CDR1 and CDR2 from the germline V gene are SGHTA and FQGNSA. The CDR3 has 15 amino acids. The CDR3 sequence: CASSLGLGSNSPLHF. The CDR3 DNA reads TGTGCCAGCAGCTTAGGGCTCGGGTCGAATTCACCCCTCCACTTT.

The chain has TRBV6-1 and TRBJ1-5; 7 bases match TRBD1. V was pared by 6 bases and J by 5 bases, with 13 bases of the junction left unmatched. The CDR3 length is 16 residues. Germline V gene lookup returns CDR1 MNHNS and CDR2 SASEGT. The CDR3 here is CASREQQGYGDQPQHF. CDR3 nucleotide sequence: TGTGCCAGCAGAGAACAACAGGGGTACGGGGATCAGCCCCAGCATTTT.

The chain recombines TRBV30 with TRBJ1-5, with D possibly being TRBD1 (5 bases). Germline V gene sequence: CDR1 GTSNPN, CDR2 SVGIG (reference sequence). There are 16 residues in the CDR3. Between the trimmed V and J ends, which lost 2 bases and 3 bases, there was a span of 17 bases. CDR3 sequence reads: CAWSQGAQGNNQPQHF. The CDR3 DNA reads TGTGCCTGGAGTCAAGGTGCCCAGGGAAACAATCAGCCCCAGCATTTT.

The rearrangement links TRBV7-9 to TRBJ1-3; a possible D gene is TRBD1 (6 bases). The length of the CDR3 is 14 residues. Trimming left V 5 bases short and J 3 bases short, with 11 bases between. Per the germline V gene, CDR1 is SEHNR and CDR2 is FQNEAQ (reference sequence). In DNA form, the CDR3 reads TGTGCCAGCAGCACCCAGGGGCTTGGAAACACCATATATTTT. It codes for CASSTQGLGNTIYF.

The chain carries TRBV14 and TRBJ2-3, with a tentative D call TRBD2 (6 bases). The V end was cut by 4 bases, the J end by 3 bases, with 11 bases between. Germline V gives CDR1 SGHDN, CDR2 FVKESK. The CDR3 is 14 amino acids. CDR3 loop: CASSLRLVTDTQYF. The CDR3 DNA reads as TGTGCCAGCAGCCTGAGACTAGTTACAGATACGCAGTATTTT.

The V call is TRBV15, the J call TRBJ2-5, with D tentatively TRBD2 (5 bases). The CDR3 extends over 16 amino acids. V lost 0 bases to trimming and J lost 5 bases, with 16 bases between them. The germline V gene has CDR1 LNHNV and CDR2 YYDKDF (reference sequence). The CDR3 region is CATSRDIRASMETQYF. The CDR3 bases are TGTGCCACCAGCAGAGATATTAGGGCTAGCATGGAGACCCAGTACTTC.

The chain's CDR3 is CASSFAMNTEAFF. CDR3 sequence (DNA): TGTGCCAGTAGTTTCGCTATGAACACTGAAGCTTTCTTT. The rearrangement joins TRBV19 to TRBJ1-1; unclear D gene. CDR3 length: 13 amino acids. Germline values: CDR1 LNHDA, CDR2 SQIVND (reference sequence). The V end lost 5 bases, the J end lost 0 bases, and 7 bases lay between the germline ends.

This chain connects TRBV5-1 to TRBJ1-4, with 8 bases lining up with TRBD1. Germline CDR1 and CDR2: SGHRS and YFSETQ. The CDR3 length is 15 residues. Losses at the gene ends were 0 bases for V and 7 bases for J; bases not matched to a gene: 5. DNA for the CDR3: TGCGCCAGCAGCTTGGCCGGACAGGGTGGTGAAAAACTGTTTTTT. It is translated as CASSLAGQGGEKLFF.